This is a list of T cell receptor beta chains from one sample in a study of T-cell memory formation after mild COVID-19. TCRdb analysed the 5' RACE reads with MiXCR anew, one entry per CDR3 protein. The table has hundreds of thousands of distinct CDR3 sequences, approximately 18% seen once; the top ten hold about 12%. Sequencing input: PBMCs or a T cell subset sorted from them (not recorded which). The receptors derive from an adult woman who had mild COVID-19 (a few samples of this study predate the infection). Cell type and time point are not known. Each CDR3 is given with its conserved first and last residue. D genes are given only for firm matches. A row's size may be missing; if present it is once, few, many or a size class.

clone_size,j_call,v_call,d_call,cdr3_length,cdr3_aa,cdr3_nt
few,TRBJ2-3,TRBV6-5,TRBD2,15,CASSPQPTSGGTQYF,TGTGCCAGCAGTCCGCAACCTACCTCGGGAGGTACGCAGTATTTT
few,TRBJ2-7,TRBV5-6,-,15,CASSPDLQGYYEQYF,TGTGCCAGCAGCCCGGATCTACAGGGATACTACGAGCAGTACTTC
few,TRBJ2-7,TRBV7-2,-,16,CASSLYALGNPYEQYF,TGTGCCAGCAGCTTATATGCACTAGGGAATCCCTACGAGCAGTACTTC
-,TRBJ2-3,TRBV6-2/TRBV6-3,TRBD1,16,CASSRGTSIRTDTQYF,TGTGCCAGCAGCAGGGGGACGTCAATCCGCACAGATACGCAGTATTTT
many,TRBJ1-6,TRBV4-3,-,14,CASSQYIGGSPLHF,TGCGCCAGCAGCCAGTATATCGGGGGTTCACCCCTCCACTTT
few,TRBJ2-2,TRBV20-1,-,14,CSARPQRNTGELFF,TGCAGTGCTAGACCCCAGAGGAACACCGGGGAGCTGTTTTTT
few,TRBJ2-7,TRBV3-1,-,12,CASSSVWDEQYF,TGTGCCAGCAGCTCGGTGTGGGACGAGCAGTACTTC
few,TRBJ2-1,TRBV20-1,TRBD2,14,CSASFSSGGYEQFF,TGCAGTGCTTCATTTTCTAGCGGGGGGTATGAGCAGTTCTTC
few,TRBJ1-2,TRBV7-9,TRBD1,15,CASSGNRDRLYGYTF,TGTGCCAGCAGCGGGAACCGGGACAGACTATATGGCTACACCTTC
-,TRBJ2-3,TRBV7-9,-,19,CASSFPLSTGTPRTDTQYF,TGTGCCAGCAGCTTTCCCCTTTCCACCGGGACCCCTCGCACAGATACGCAGTATTTT
few,TRBJ2-1,TRBV7-9,-,15,CASSLELGGANEQFF,TGTGCCAGCAGCTTAGAACTAGGGGGGGCCAATGAGCAGTTCTTC
few,TRBJ1-6,TRBV7-9,TRBD1,14,CASSRDREISPLHF,TGTGCCAGCAGCAGGGACAGGGAGATTTCACCCCTCCACTTT
-,TRBJ2-7,TRBV6-5,-,15,CASRTAGSDTYEQYF,TGTGCCAGCAGGACCGCAGGGTCCGATACCTACGAGCAGTACTTC
-,TRBJ2-1,TRBV20-1,TRBD2,15,CSATKREGLYNEQFF,TGCAGTGCTACTAAGCGGGAGGGCCTCTACAATGAGCAGTTCTTC
-,TRBJ2-1,TRBV7-9,-,15,CASSPLRSSYNEQFF,TGTGCCAGCAGCCCATTGCGGAGCTCCTACAATGAGCAGTTCTTC
few,TRBJ2-1,TRBV5-1,TRBD1,13,CASSSTGGNEQFF,TGCGCCAGCAGCTCTACAGGGGGCAATGAGCAGTTCTTC
-,TRBJ2-7,TRBV6-1,-,15,CASSEGGDSSYEQYF,TGTGCCAGCAGTGAGGGGGGGGACAGCTCCTACGAGCAGTACTTC
few,TRBJ1-4,TRBV4-1,TRBD1,16,CATKSLGTATNEKLFF,TGCGCCACCAAAAGTTTGGGGACAGCAACTAATGAAAAACTGTTTTTT
-,TRBJ2-7,TRBV12-3/TRBV12-4,-,12,CASSSDRYEQYF,TGTGCCAGCAGTTCGGACCGGTACGAGCAGTACTTC
few,TRBJ2-7,TRBV20-1,TRBD1,15,CSATNIRQGSYEQYF,TGCAGTGCTACAAACATAAGACAGGGGAGCTACGAGCAGTACTTC
-,TRBJ2-7,TRBV11-1,-,13,CASSLNPSSEQYF,TGTGCCAGCAGCTTGAACCCCTCGTCAGAGCAGTACTTC
few,TRBJ2-3,TRBV7-9,TRBD1,13,CASSSTGPDTQYF,TGTGCCAGCAGCTCGACAGGGCCCGATACGCAGTATTTT
few,TRBJ1-2,TRBV11-2,TRBD1,14,CASSSPGTGGGYTF,TGTGCCAGCAGCTCCCCCGGGACAGGGGGTGGCTACACCTTC
-,TRBJ2-3,TRBV20-1,-,15,CSASGEYYGTDTQYF,TGCAGTGCTAGCGGGGAGTATTACGGGACAGATACGCAGTATTTT
few,TRBJ2-7,TRBV5-8,TRBD2,18,CASSLGVLPGLAAGEQYF,TGTGCCAGCAGCTTGGGGGTGCTGCCGGGACTAGCGGCTGGGGAGCAGTACTTC
-,TRBJ2-7,TRBV20-1,-,14,CSARVQGPTYEQYF,TGCAGTGCTAGAGTGCAGGGGCCAACCTACGAGCAGTACTTC
-,TRBJ2-6,TRBV5-1,-,17,CASSGGTVISGANVLTF,TGCGCCAGCAGCGGGGGGACAGTGATCTCTGGGGCCAACGTCCTGACTTTC
few,TRBJ2-1,TRBV7-9,TRBD2,15,CASRLGGVSYNEQFF,TGTGCCAGCAGGCTTGGGGGGGTCTCCTACAATGAGCAGTTCTTC
-,TRBJ2-1,TRBV6-2/TRBV6-3,-,10,CASSINEQFF,TGTGCCAGCAGTATCAATGAGCAGTTCTTC
-,TRBJ1-1,TRBV10-3,-,16,CAISESAVGGITEAFF,TGTGCCATCAGTGAGTCTGCGGTGGGGGGCATCACTGAAGCTTTCTTT
-,TRBJ2-6,TRBV4-2,TRBD2,18,CASSQGPSGSTGANVLTF,TGTGCCAGCAGCCAAGGTCCTAGCGGGAGTACTGGGGCCAACGTCCTGACTTTC
few,TRBJ2-5,TRBV3-1,TRBD2,15,CASSPGLARGETQYF,TGTGCCAGCAGCCCCGGACTAGCGAGGGGAGAGACCCAGTACTTC
-,TRBJ2-4,TRBV9,TRBD2,14,CASSVELAGRIQYF,TGTGCCAGCAGCGTAGAACTAGCGGGAAGGATTCAGTACTTC
-,TRBJ2-1,TRBV2,-,13,CASSEMIWFEQFF,TGTGCCAGCAGTGAAATGATATGGTTTGAGCAGTTCTTC